This is a list of T cell receptor beta chains from one sample in a study of cytotoxic CD8 clonotypes in ibrutinib-treated CLL. Only in-frame clones appear in the TCRdb table, and some are missing; sequencing was by immunoSEQ multiplex PCR. The profile shows 150,000 to 200,000 clones, 81% of them singletons. The source material was PBMCs, sampled after 12 months of ibrutinib treatment. Receptor source: a human donor with chronic lymphocytic leukemia. The CDR3 runs from the conserved cysteine through the conserved F or W. The D gene is left open where the match is weak. The listing skips clone size in some rows; elsewhere it reads once, few, many or a size class.

-,-,TRBV19,TRBJ2-5,CASSIGFASGETQYF,TGTGCCAGTAGTATAGGTTTCGCGTCGGGAGAGACCCAGTACTTC
TRBD1,-,TRBV2,TRBJ1-2,CASKESRTGSGYTF,TGTGCCAGCAAGGAGAGCCGGACAGGGAGTGGCTACACCTTC
-,-,TRBV28,TRBJ1-1,CASRGLGSPRTPAEAFF,TGTGCCAGCAGGGGGCTCGGGTCCCCCCGAACCCCCGCTGAAGCTTTCTTT
-,-,TRBV23-1,TRBJ1-4,CASSPRTEATNEKLFF,TGCGCCAGCAGTCCCCGAACTGAAGCAACTAATGAAAAACTGTTTTTT
TRBD2,once,TRBV19,TRBJ2-3,CASSSRGAGSTDTQYF,TGTGCCAGTAGTAGCCGAGGAGCGGGGAGCACAGATACGCAGTATTTT
TRBD2,-,TRBV29-1,TRBJ2-5,CSVALLTGGQETQYF,TGCAGCGTAGCTCTATTAACGGGGGGGCAAGAGACCCAGTACTTC
-,-,TRBV21-1,TRBJ1-2,CASSKPPYGLRVDGYTF,TGTGCCAGCAGCAAACCACCCTACGGGCTCAGGGTAGATGGCTACACCTTC
TRBD1,few,TRBV6-1,TRBJ2-7,CASRDGQGGGQYF,TGTGCCAGCAGGGATGGACAGGGCGGTGGGCAGTACTTC
-,-,TRBV7-2,TRBJ2-1,CASSSRHPGDEQFF,TGTGCCAGCAGCTCAAGACACCCTGGGGATGAGCAGTTCTTC
-,once,TRBV5-1,TRBJ1-6,CASSLSEAANSPLHF,TGCGCCAGCAGCTTGAGCGAGGCAGCGAATTCACCCCTCCACTTT
TRBD2,-,TRBV28,TRBJ2-5,CASSPLAGGPSGNQETQYF,TGTGCCAGCAGTCCACTAGCGGGGGGCCCGTCTGGTAACCAAGAGACCCAGTACTTC
-,-,TRBV6-6,TRBJ2-2,CASSKLVPRELFF,TGTGCCAGCAGCAAACTAGTTCCAAGGGAGCTGTTTTTT
TRBD1,once,TRBV7-9,TRBJ1-1,CASSPGQGARTEAFF,TGTGCCAGCAGCCCAGGACAGGGGGCTAGAACTGAAGCTTTCTTT
-,-,TRBV30,TRBJ2-7,CAWSVTSHEQYF,TGTGCCTGGAGTGTAACTAGCCACGAGCAGTACTTC
-,few,TRBV28,TRBJ2-7,CASSPPDSFYEQYF,TGTGCCAGCAGTCCCCCGGACAGCTTCTACGAGCAGTACTTC
-,once,TRBV2,TRBJ2-3,CASRPITDTQYF,TGTGCCAGCAGGCCGATTACAGATACGCAGTATTTT
-,-,TRBV6-6,TRBJ1-2,CASSSLDYGYTF,TGTGCCAGCAGTTCCCTGGACTATGGCTACACCTTC
-,-,TRBV6-1,TRBJ1-3,CASSVRRVNTIYF,TGTGCCAGCAGTGTCAGAAGGGTCAACACCATATATTTT
TRBD1,-,TRBV11-2,TRBJ1-4,CASSPGQGSQEKLFF,TGTGCCAGCAGCCCGGGACAGGGGAGTCAGGAAAAACTGTTTTTT
-,-,TRBV7-2,TRBJ1-3,CASSLAAMSSGNTIYF,TGTGCCAGCAGCTTAGCGGCCATGAGCTCTGGAAACACCATATATTTT
-,-,TRBV2,TRBJ2-2,CASRTRTVSNTGELFF,TGTGCCAGCAGAACCCGGACAGTTTCGAACACCGGGGAGCTGTTTTTT
TRBD1,-,TRBV5-4,TRBJ2-1,CASSNWDSEQFF,TGTGCCAGCAGTAACTGGGACAGTGAGCAGTTCTTC
TRBD2,-,TRBV7-2,TRBJ2-5,CASSIAGLAQETQYF,TGTGCCAGCAGCATCGCGGGACTAGCTCAAGAGACCCAGTACTTC
TRBD1,-,TRBV15,TRBJ1-3,CATGTKAGQGPVRSGNTIYF,TGTGCCACCGGGACGAAAGCGGGACAGGGACCGGTAAGAAGTGGAAACACCATATATTTT
-,-,TRBV6-5,TRBJ1-5,CASSRRGRRNQPQHF,TGTGCCAGCAGTCGGAGAGGGCGGCGCAATCAGCCCCAGCATTTT
-,-,TRBV29-1,TRBJ1-5,CSVATGNSNQPQHF,TGCAGCGTGGCGACAGGAAATAGCAATCAGCCCCAGCATTTT
TRBD2,-,TRBV5-1,TRBJ2-2,CASSIAGGPAGELFF,TGCGCCAGCAGCATAGCGGGGGGGCCCGCCGGGGAGCTGTTTTTT